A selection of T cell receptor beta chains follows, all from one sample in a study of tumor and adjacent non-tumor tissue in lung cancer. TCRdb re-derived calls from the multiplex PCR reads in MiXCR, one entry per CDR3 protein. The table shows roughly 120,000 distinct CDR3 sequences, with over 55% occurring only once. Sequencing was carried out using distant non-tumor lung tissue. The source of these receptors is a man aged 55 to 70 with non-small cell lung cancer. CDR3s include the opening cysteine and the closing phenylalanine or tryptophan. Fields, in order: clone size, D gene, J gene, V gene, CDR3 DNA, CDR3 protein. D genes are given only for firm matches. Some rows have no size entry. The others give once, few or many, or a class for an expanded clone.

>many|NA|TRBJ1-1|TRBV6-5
TGTGCCAGCAGTTCCAACATATACCAGGGAGGAACTGAAGCTTTCTTT
CASSSNIYQGGTEAFF
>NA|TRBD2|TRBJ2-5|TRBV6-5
TGTGTCAGCAGTTCCGGACTAGCAGGGAGATCAGGGGAGACCCAGTACTTC
CVSSSGLAGRSGETQYF
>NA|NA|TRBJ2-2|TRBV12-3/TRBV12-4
TGTACCAGCAGGGCCACCCAGGCCCGAGAGCTGTTTTTT
CTSRATQARELFF
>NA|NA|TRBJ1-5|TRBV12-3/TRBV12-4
TGTGCCAGTAGTTCATCAGGGCCCAATCAGCCCCAGCATTTT
CASSSSGPNQPQHF
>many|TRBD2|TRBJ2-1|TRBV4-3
TGCGCCAGCAGCCAAGGCGCCCAGCGGGAGGGCTACAATGAGCAGTTCTTC
CASSQGAQREGYNEQFF
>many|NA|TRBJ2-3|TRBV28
TGTGCCATCCGTGGCGGGATCACAGATACGCAGTATTTT
CAIRGGITDTQYF
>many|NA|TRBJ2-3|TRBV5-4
TGTGCCAGCAGCTTGGGTGGCAGGGCTAGCACAGATACGCAGTATTTT
CASSLGGRASTDTQYF
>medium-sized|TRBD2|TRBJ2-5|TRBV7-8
TGTGCCAGCAGCCCCACGGGAGGGGTCCAAGAGACCCAGTACTTC
CASSPTGGVQETQYF
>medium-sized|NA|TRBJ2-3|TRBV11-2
TGTGCCAGCAGCTTAGTCTCAGATACGCAGTATTTT
CASSLVSDTQYF
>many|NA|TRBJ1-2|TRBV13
TGTGCCAGCAGCTTTTCCGTCGCTCGAAACTATGGCTACACCTTC
CASSFSVARNYGYTF
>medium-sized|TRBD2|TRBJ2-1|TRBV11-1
TGTGCCAGCAGTCGGACTAGCGGGCAATCCTACAATGAGCAGTTCTTC
CASSRTSGQSYNEQFF
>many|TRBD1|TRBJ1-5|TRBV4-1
TGCGCCAGCAGCTTCACCGGGACAGGAGGAAATCAGCCCCAGCATTTT
CASSFTGTGGNQPQHF
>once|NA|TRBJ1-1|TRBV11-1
TGTGCCAGCAGTTTATGGGCAGGCGAGACTGAAGCTTTCTTT
CASSLWAGETEAFF
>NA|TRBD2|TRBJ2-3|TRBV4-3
TGCGCCAGCAGCCAAGAGTTTGGGGGGGACTTGGATACACAGTATTTT
CASSQEFGGDLDTQYF
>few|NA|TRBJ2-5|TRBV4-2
TGTGCCAGCAGCCAAGAGAACGTCCCGGGGGAGGAGACCCAGTACTTC
CASSQENVPGEETQYF
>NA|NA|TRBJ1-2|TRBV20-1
TGCAGTGCTAGAGGGGGCGGAGAAGGGGTCTATGGCTACACCTTC
CSARGGGEGVYGYTF
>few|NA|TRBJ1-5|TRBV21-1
TGTGCCAGCAGCAAAGCGGATTCAGCATCCTCGGCGGATCAGCCCCAGCATTTT
CASSKADSASSADQPQHF
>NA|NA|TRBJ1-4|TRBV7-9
TGTGGCAGCAGCTCGAACAGGGTTTTTAATAATGAAAAACTGTTTTTT
CGSSSNRVFNNEKLFF
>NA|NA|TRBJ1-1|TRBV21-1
TGTGCCAGCGGCCGGGAAATCTTT
CASGREIF
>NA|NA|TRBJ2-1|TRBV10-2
TGCGCCAGCTTGTCAGGACCGGGGAGTGAGGAGTTCTTC
CASLSGPGSEEFF
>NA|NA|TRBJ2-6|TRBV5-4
TGTGTCAGCAGAGGAGGGGTTGGGGCCAACGTCCTGACTTTC
CVSRGGVGANVLTF
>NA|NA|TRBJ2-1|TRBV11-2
TGTGCTGGCAGCCAGTGGGAGTTTCCTGAGCAGTTCTTC
CAGSQWEFPEQFF
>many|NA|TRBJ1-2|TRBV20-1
TGCAGTGCTAGAGTGGCAGGGATCTATGGCTACACCTTC
CSARVAGIYGYTF
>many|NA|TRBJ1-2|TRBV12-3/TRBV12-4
TGTGCCAGCAGTTTAGGCCGACAACTCTATGGCTACACCTTC
CASSLGRQLYGYTF
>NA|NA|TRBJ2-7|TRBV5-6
TGTGCCATCAGCTTGTTCGGGACAAAGACCTACGAGCGGTACTTC
CAISLFGTKTYERYF
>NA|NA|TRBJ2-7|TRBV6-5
TGTGCCAGCAGTTTGAACTTAGATTACGAGCAGCACTTC
CASSLNLDYEQHF
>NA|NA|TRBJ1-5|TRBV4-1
TGCGCCAGCAGCCAGAATCCAGGCAATAGCAATCAGCTCCAGCATTTT
CASSQNPGNSNQLQHF
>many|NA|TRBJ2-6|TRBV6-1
TGTGCCAGCAGGGAGCAGTCCGCTGGGGCCAACGTCCTGACTTTC
CASREQSAGANVLTF
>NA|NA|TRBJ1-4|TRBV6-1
TGTGTCAGCGGTGAACAGGCTAATGAAAAACTGTTTTTT
CVSGEQANEKLFF
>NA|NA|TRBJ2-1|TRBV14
TGTGCCAGCAGCTACAACTTGATCAATGAGCAGTTCTTC
CASSYNLINEQFF
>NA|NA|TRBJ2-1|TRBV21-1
TGTGCCAGCAGCGAACAGGGGGCGCGAGGGAATGAGCAGTTCTTC
CASSEQGARGNEQFF
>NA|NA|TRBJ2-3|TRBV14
TGTGCCAGCGGCCAAGGGGCTACACTAGTTACAGATACGCAGTATTTT
CASGQGATLVTDTQYF
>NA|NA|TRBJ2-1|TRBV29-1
TGCATCGTTGCAAGGGATATCCCTCACAATGAGCAGTTCTTC
CIVARDIPHNEQFF
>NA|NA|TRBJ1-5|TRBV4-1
TGCGCCAGCCGCCAAGGAGGGCAGCCCCAGCATTTT
CASRQGGQPQHF
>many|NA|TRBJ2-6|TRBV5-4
TGTGCCAGCAGCTGGGGTGTTGGGATAAGGGCCAACGTCCTGACTTTC
CASSWGVGIRANVLTF
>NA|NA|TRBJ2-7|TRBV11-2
TGTGCAAGCAGCTTACTCCATACCTACGAGCACTACTTC
CASSLLHTYEHYF
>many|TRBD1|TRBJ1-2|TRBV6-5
TGTGCCAGCAGAATGGATGTTCGAAGGACAGGGGGCGACGTCTACACCTTC
CASRMDVRRTGGDVYTF
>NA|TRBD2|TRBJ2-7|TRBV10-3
TGTGCCATCAGTTGGCCGGGCGGGAGCGAGCAGTACTTC
CAISWPGGSEQYF
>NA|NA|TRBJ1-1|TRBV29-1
TGCAGCGCCTCCCCCGGGCTTGGTGCTTTCTTT
CSASPGLGAFF
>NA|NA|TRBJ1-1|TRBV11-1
TGTGCCAGCACCCGGCCCCAGAACATTGGAGCTTTCTTT
CASTRPQNIGAFF
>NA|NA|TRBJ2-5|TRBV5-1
TGCGTCAGCAGCTTGGGCGTCAGTAAAGAGACCCAGTACTTC
CVSSLGVSKETQYF
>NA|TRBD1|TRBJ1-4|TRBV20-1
TGCAGTGCGCCCACAGGGGGCGGAAAACTGTTTTTT
CSAPTGGGKLFF
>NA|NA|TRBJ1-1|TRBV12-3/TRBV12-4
TGTGCCAGTTGTTTCGGCGTGAACACTGAAGCTTTCTTT
CASCFGVNTEAFF
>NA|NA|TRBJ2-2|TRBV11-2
TGTGCCAGCAGCTTTGACCACTTTCCCGGGGAGCTGTTTTTT
CASSFDHFPGELFF
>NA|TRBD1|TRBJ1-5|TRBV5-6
TGTGCCAGCAGCTGGGGACAGGGAGCGGCTCAGCCCCAGCATTTT
CASSWGQGAAQPQHF
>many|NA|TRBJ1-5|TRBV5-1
TGCGCCAGCAGGAGAAGAGAGGGCAATCAGCCCCAGCATTTT
CASRRREGNQPQHF
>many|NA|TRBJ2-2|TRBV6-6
TGTGCCAGCAGTTACTCGGACACAAACACCGGGGAGCTGTTTTTT
CASSYSDTNTGELFF
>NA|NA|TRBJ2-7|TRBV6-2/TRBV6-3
TGTGCCAGCAGTTACCTCGACTGCCGCTCAGGGGAGCATTACTTC
CASSYLDCRSGEHYF
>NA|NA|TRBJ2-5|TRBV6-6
TGTGCCAGCAGTCAGAAAGGGGGAGTTGCTATAGGCGAGAAAGAGACACAGTACTTC
CASSQKGGVAIGEKETQYF
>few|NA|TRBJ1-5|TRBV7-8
TGTGCCAGCAGATACGGGACAAATAGCAATCAGCCCCAGCATTTT
CASRYGTNSNQPQHF